This record covers a single T cell receptor (beta chain). Its target is unknown. The sample comes from a study of T-cell memory formation after mild COVID-19. Regarding the study as a whole: Confirmation was lacking for SARS-CoV-2 specificity of second-wave clones that peaked on day 37. A balance of CD4 and CD8 characterized clones contracting day 15 to 85, whereas later expanders leaned CD4+.

In TCRdb, the 5' RACE reads were re-called with MiXCR into one record per CDR3 protein. The sample has about 250,000 distinct CDR3 sequences, just over 15% seen once. Losses at the gene ends were 8 bases for V and 0 bases for J; bases not matched to a gene: 7. Germline CDR1 MNHNY, CDR2 SVGAGI (reference sequence). CDR3 length: 16 amino acids. The specimen sequenced was PBMCs or a T cell subset sorted from them (not recorded which). V gene TRBV6-6 combines with J gene TRBJ2-6, with 7 bases fitting TRBD1. This receptor was taken from an adult woman who had mild COVID-19 (a few samples of this study predate the infection). Cell type and time point are not known. DNA of the CDR3: TGTGCCAGCTCTAGACAGGGTAGCTCTGGGGCCAACGTCCTGACTTTC. Amino acid sequence: CASSRQGSSGANVLTF.